The clone carrying this T cell receptor (beta chain) was found many times. These data originate in a study of shared clonotypes between healthy human individuals. Produced via immunoSEQ multiplex PCR; TCRdb's table is partial and in-frame only. This table has approximately 320,000 clones, approximately 79% appearing once. The CDR3 runs to 15 residues. V gave up 2 bases and J gave up 2 bases; unmatched junction bases: 6. Per germline, CDR1 GTSNPN and CDR2 SVGIG (reference sequence). This TCR came from a man aged 30 to 45 in good health. The chain carries TRBV30 and TRBJ2-4, with TRBD1 matching 7 bases. Sequences were obtained from memory CD4+ T cells sorted from blood. The subset here: CD45RA-negative fraction. The chain's CDR3 is CAWSIRGNPKNIQYF. In nucleotides, the CDR3 is TGTGCCTGGAGTATCAGGGGGAACCCCAAAAACATTCAGTACTTC.